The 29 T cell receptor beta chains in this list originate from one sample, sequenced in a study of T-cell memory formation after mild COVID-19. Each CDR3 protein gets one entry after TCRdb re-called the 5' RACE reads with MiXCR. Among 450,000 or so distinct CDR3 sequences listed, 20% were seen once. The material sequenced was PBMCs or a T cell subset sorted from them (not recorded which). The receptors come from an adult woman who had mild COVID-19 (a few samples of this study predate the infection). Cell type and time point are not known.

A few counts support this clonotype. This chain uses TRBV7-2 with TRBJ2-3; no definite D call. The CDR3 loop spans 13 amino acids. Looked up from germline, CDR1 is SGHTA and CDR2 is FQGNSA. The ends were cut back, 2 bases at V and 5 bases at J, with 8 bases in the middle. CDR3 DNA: TGTGCCAGCAGCTTAAAGTCCTTAGATACGCAGTATTTT. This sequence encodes CASSLKSLDTQYF.

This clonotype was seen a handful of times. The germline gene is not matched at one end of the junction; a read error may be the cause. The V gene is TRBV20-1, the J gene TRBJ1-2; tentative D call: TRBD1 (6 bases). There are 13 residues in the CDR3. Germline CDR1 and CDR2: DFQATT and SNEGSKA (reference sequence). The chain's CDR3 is CSARGGGYYGYTF. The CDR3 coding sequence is TGCAGTGCCAGAGGAGGGGGGTACTATGGCTACACCTTC.

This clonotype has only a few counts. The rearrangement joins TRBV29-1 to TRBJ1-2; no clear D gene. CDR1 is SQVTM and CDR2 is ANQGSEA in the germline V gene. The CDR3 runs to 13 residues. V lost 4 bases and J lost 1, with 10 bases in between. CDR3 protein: CSVAPSVNYGYTF. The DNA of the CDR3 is TGCAGCGTTGCGCCCTCCGTTAACTATGGCTACACCTTC.

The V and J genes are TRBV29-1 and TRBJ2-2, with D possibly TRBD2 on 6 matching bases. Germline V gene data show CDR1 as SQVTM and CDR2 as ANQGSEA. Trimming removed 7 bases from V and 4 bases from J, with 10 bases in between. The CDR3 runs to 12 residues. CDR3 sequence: CSAVGGTGELFF. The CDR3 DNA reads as TGCAGCGCTGTGGGGGGCACCGGGGAGCTGTTTTTT.

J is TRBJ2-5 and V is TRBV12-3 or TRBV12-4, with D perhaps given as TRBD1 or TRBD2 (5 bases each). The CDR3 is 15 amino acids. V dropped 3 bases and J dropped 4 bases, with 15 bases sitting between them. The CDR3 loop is CASSFQGSAGETQYF. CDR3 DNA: TGTGCCAGCAGTTTTCAGGGCAGCGCGGGAGAGACCCAGTACTTC.

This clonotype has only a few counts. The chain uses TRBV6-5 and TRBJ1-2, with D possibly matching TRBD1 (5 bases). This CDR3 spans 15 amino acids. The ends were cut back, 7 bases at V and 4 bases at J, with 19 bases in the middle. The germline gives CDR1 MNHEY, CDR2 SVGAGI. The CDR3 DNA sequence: TGTGCCAGCATCGGCCGGGACTGGCGGGCCTATGGCTACACCTTC. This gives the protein CASIGRDWRAYGYTF.

The CDR3 DNA reads TGTGCCAGCAGCCACCCCGAGCGCGGGGGGGCAGATACGCAGTATTTT. It translates to CASSHPERGGADTQYF. This sequence joins TRBV13 and TRBJ2-3, with TRBD2 matching 9 bases. CDR1 is PRHDT, CDR2 FYEKMQ, per germline (reference sequence). J gave up 4 bases and V 5 bases, and 10 bases lay outside the gene matches. There are 16 residues in the CDR3.

CDR3 bases: TGCGCCAGCAGGACAGGGGGCACTGAAGCTTTCTTT. Translating it yields CASRTGGTEAFF. The chain employs TRBV10-2 and TRBJ1-1; 9 bases are a match to TRBD1. Looked up from germline, CDR1 is WSHSY and CDR2 is SAAADI. V lost 6 bases to trimming and J lost 4 bases; unmatched junction nucleotides: 0. The CDR3 loop spans 12 amino acids.

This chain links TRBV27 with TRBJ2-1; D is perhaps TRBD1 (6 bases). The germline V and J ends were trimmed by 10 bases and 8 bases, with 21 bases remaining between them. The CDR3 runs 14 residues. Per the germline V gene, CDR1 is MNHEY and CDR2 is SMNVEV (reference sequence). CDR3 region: CATSKQGLQYEQFF. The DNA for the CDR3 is TGTGCCACCTCTAAACAGGGCCTGCAATATGAGCAGTTCTTC.

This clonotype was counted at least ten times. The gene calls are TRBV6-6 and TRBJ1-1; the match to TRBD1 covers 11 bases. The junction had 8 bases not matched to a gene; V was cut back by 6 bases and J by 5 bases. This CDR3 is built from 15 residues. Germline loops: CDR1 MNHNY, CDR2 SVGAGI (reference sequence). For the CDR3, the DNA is TGTGCCAGCAGGGGACAGGGGGATGGAGTTACTGAAGCTTTCTTT. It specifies CASRGQGDGVTEAFF.

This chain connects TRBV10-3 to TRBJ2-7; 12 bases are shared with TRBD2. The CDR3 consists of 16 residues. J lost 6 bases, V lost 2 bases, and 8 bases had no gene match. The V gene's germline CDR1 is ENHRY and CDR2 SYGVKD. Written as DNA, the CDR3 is TGTGCCATCAGTGAGGGGACTAGCGGGCAAGAAAGCGAGCAGTACTTC. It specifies CAISEGTSGQESEQYF.

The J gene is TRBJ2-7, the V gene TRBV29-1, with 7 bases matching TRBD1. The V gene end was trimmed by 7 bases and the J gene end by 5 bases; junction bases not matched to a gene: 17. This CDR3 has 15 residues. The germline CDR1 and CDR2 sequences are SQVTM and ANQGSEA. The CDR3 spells CSAASPAAGGNEQYF. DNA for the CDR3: TGCAGCGCCGCTTCCCCGGCGGCAGGGGGTAACGAGCAGTACTTC.

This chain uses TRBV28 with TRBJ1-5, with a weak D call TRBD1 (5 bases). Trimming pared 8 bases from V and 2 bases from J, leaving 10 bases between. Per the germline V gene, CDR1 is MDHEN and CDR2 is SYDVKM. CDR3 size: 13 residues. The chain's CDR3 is CASWGVGNQPQHF. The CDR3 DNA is TGTGCCAGCTGGGGCGTGGGCAATCAGCCCCAGCATTTT.

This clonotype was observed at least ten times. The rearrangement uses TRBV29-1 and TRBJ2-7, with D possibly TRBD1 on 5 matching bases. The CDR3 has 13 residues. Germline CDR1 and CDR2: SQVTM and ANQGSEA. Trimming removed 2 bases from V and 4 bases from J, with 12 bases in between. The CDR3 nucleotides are TGCAGCGTTGAATTCGACAGACCTTACGAGCAGTACTTC. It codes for CSVEFDRPYEQYF.

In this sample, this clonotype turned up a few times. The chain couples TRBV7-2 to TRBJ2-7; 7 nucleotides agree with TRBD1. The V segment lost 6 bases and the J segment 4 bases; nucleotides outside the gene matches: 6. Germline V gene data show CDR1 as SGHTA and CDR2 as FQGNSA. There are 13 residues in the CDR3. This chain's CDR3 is CASRPGQKYEQYF. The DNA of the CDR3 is TGTGCCAGCAGACCGGGACAGAAATACGAGCAGTACTTC.

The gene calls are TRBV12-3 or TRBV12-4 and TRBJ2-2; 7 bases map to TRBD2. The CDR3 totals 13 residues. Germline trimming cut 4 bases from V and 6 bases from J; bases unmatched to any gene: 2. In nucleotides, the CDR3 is TGTGCCAGCAGTTCTCGGGGGGCCGGGGAGCTGTTTTTT. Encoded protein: CASSSRGAGELFF.

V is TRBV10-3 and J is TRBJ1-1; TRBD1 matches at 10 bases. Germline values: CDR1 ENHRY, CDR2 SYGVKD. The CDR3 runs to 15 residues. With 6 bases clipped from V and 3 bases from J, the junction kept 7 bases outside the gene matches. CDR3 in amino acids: CAIRGGTGDDTEAFF. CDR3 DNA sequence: TGTGCCATCAGGGGGGGGACAGGGGATGACACTGAAGCTTTCTTT.

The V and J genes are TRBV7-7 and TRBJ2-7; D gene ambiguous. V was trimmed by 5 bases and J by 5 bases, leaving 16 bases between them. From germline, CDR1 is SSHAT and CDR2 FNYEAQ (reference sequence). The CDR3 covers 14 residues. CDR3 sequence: CASSPLIGWDEQYF. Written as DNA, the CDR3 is TGTGCCAGCAGCCCGCTGATCGGGTGGGACGAGCAGTACTTC. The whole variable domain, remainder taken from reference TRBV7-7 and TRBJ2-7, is GAGVSQSPRYKVTKRGQDVTLRCDPISSHATLYWYQQALGQGPEFLTYFNYEAQPDKSGLPSDRFSAERPEGSISTLTIQRTEQRDSAMYRCASSPLIGWDEQYFGPGTRLTVT.

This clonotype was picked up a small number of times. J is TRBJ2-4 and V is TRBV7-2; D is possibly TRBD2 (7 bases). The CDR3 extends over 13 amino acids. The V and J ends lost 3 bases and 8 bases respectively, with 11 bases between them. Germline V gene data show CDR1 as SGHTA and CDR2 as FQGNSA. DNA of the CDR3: TGTGCCAGCAGCTTTGGGGGGGCAGACATTCAGTACTTC. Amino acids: CASSFGGADIQYF.

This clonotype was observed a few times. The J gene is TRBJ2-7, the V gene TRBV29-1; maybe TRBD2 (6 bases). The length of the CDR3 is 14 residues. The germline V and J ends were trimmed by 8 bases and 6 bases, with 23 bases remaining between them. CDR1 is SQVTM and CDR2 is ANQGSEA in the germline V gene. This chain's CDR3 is CSTRWEVGDGEQYF. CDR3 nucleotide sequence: TGCAGCACCAGATGGGAGGTAGGGGACGGCGAGCAGTACTTC.

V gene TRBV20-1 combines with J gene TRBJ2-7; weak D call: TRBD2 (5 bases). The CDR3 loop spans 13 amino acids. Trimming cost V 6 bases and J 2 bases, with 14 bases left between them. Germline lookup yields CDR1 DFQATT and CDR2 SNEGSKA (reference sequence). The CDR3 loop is CSAPLARTYEQYF. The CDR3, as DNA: TGCAGTGCCCCGTTAGCGCGAACCTACGAGCAGTACTTC.

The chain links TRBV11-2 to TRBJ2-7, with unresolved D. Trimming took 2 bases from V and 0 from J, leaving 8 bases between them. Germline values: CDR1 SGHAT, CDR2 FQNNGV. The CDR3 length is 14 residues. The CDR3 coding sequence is TGTGCCAGCAGCTTACCGTACAGCTCCTACGAGCAGTACTTC. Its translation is CASSLPYSSYEQYF.

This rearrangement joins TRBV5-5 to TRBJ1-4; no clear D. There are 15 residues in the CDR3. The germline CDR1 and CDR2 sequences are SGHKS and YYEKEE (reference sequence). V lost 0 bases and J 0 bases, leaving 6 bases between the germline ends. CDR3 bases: TGTGCCAGCAGCTTGGGCCGACCAACTAATGAAAAACTGTTTTTT. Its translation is CASSLGRPTNEKLFF.

The CDR3 DNA is TGTGCCAGCAGTCCATCAGCTGGCAATCAGCCCCAGCATTTT. This gives the protein CASSPSAGNQPQHF. The rearrangement links TRBV6-4 to TRBJ1-5, with D unclear. V was shortened by 5 bases and J by 2 bases, with 10 bases between the two germline ends. Looked up from germline, CDR1 is MRHNA and CDR2 is SNTAGT. The length of the CDR3 is 14 residues.

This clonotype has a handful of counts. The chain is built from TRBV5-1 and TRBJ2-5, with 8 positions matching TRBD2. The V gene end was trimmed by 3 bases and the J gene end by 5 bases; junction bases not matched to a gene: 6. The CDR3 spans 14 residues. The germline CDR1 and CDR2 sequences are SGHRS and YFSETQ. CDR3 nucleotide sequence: TGCGCCAGCAGCTCGGGGGGGCCAGAGGAGACCCAGTACTTC. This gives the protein CASSSGGPEETQYF.

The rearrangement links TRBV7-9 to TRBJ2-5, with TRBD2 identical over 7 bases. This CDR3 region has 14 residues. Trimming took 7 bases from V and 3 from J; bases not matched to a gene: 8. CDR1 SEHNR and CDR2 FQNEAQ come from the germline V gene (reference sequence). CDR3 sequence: CASTPPGGEETQYF. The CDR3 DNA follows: TGTGCCAGCACCCCCCCGGGAGGAGAAGAGACCCAGTACTTC. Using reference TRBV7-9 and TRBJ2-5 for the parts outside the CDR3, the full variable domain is DTGVSQNPRHKITKRGQNVTFRCDPISEHNRLYWYRQTLGQGPEFLTYFQNEAQLEKSRLLSDRFSAERPKGSFSTLEIQRTEQGDSAMYLCASTPPGGEETQYFGPGTRLLVL.

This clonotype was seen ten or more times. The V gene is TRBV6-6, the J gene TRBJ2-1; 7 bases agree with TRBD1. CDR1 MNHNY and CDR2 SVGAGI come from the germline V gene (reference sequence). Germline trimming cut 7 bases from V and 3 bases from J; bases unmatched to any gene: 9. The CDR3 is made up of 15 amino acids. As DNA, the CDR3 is TGTGCCAGCATCCAAACAGGGGCCGGCTACAATGAGCAGTTCTTC. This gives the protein CASIQTGAGYNEQFF.

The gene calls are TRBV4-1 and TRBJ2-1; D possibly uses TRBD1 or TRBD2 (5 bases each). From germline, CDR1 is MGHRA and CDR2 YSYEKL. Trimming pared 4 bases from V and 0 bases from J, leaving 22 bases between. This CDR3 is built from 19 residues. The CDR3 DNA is TGCGCCAGCAGCCCGGTGGGACCGAGTATCTTGAGCTCCTACAATGAGCAGTTCTTC. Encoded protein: CASSPVGPSILSSYNEQFF.

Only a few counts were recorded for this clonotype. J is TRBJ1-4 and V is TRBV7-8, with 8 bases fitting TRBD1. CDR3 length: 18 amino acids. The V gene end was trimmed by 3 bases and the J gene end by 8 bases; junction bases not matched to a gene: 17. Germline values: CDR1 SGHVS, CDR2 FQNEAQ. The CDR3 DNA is TGTGCCAGCAGCTTCTCCGCGGACAGGGTGAGAGAACGAGAAAAACTGTTTTTT. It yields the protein CASSFSADRVREREKLFF.